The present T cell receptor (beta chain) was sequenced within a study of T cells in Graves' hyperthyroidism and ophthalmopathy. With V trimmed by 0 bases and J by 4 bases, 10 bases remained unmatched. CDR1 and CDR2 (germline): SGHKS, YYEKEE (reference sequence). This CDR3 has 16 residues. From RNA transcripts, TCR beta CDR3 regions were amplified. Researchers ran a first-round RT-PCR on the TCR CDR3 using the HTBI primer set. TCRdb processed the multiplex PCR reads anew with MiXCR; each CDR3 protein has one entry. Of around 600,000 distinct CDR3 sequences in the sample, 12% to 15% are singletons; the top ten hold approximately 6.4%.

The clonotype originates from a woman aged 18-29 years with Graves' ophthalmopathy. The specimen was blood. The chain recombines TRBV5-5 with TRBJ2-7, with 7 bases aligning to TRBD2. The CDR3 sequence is CASSLGEGRALYEQYF. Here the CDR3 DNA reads TGTGCCAGCAGCTTGGGAGAGGGGAGGGCCCTTTACGAGCAGTACTTC.